Here is one T cell receptor beta chain with its context. Assay: immunoSEQ multiplex PCR; the TCRdb copy retains only in-frame clones and omits some. The table has around 95,000 clones, roughly 80% seen once. This sample is part of a study of control samples from healthy donors and cancer patients. Germline assignment: CDR1 SGHRS and CDR2 YFSETQ. V lost 0 bases and J 7 bases, leaving 14 bases between the germline ends. CDR3 length: 16 residues. The receptor's source is a man aged 25 to 45 in good health. This chain uses TRBV5-1 with TRBJ1-6; no reliable D call. The sample consisted of blood. CDR3 loop: CASSLEGSRRNSPLHF. The CDR3 bases are TGCGCCAGCAGCTTGGAGGGTTCTCGGAGGAATTCACCCCTCCACTTT.